Described below is a single T cell receptor beta chain sequence and its context. The antigen remains unidentified. These data are taken from a study of shared clonotypes between healthy human individuals. Study findings and constraints: For naive CD4 cells, around 5% of clonotypes were shared across several donors.

Sequencing used immunoSEQ multiplex PCR; TCRdb keeps in-frame clones, though not all of them. The sample yields a few hundred thousand clones, 60% to 70% seen once. The CDR3 spans 14 residues. CDR1 and CDR2 (germline): MDHEN, SYDVKM. The ends were cut back, 5 bases at V and 5 bases at J, with 12 bases in the middle. The V gene is TRBV28, the J gene TRBJ2-2, with D hard to call. The TCR originated in a man aged 30 to 39 in good health. Material for sequencing was memory CD4+ T cells sorted from blood. Noted subset: CD45RA-negative fraction. CDR3 DNA sequence: TGTGCCAGCAGTCCTCCCCAGGTAACCGGGGAGCTGTTTTTT. Protein product: CASSPPQVTGELFF.